The rows below give T cell receptor beta chains drawn from one sample of a study of blood T cell repertoires in COVID-19. Assay used: immunoSEQ multiplex PCR; TCRdb lists only in-frame clones, some missing. Among more than 250,000 clones listed, about 88% were seen once. The sample consisted of peripheral blood. The origin of the receptors is a man between 18 and 29 years old with active or convalescent COVID-19. The CDR3 runs from the conserved cysteine through the conserved F or W. The D gene is left open where the match is weak. Some rows mark clone size as missing; the rest say once, few, many or name a class of expanded clone.

clone size: .; J gene: TRBJ2-1; V gene: TRBV7-9; D gene: TRBD1; CDR3 DNA: TGTGCCAGCAGCTTAGGGACAGGGTCTTACAATGAGCAGTTCTTC; CDR3 protein: CASSLGTGSYNEQFF
clone size: .; J gene: TRBJ2-7; V gene: TRBV6-2/TRBV6-3; D gene: .; CDR3 DNA: TGTGCCAGCAGTTACTCCGGGACTGTGAACGAGCAGTACTTC; CDR3 protein: CASSYSGTVNEQYF
clone size: .; J gene: TRBJ1-4; V gene: TRBV14; D gene: TRBD1; CDR3 DNA: TGTGCCAGCAGCCAGCTGGAAGACAGGGGGAGCGAAAAACTGTTTTTT; CDR3 protein: CASSQLEDRGSEKLFF
clone size: .; J gene: TRBJ1-1; V gene: TRBV29-1; D gene: .; CDR3 DNA: TGCAGCGTTGATGGGACACTGAACACTGAAGCTTTCTTT; CDR3 protein: CSVDGTLNTEAFF
clone size: few; J gene: TRBJ1-6; V gene: TRBV6-2/TRBV6-3; D gene: .; CDR3 DNA: TGTGCCAGCAGTTACTCAGGGGCCGCCTACTCACCCCTCCACTTT; CDR3 protein: CASSYSGAAYSPLHF
clone size: .; J gene: TRBJ1-6; V gene: TRBV6-2/TRBV6-3; D gene: TRBD1; CDR3 DNA: TGTGCCAGCAGTTATAGTCGGGACAGTTCTTCACCCCTCCACTTT; CDR3 protein: CASSYSRDSSSPLHF
clone size: .; J gene: TRBJ1-2; V gene: TRBV6-5; D gene: .; CDR3 DNA: TGTGCCAGCAACGGCAGGGTTATTTATGGCTACACCTTC; CDR3 protein: CASNGRVIYGYTF
clone size: .; J gene: TRBJ2-1; V gene: TRBV11-2; D gene: TRBD1; CDR3 DNA: TGTGCCAGCAGACCCTTGACAGGGGCACACAATGAGCAGTTCTTC; CDR3 protein: CASRPLTGAHNEQFF
clone size: once; J gene: TRBJ1-5; V gene: TRBV6-5; D gene: .; CDR3 DNA: TGTGCCAGCAGTTATAACGTAGAACAGCCCCAGCATTTT; CDR3 protein: CASSYNVEQPQHF
clone size: once; J gene: TRBJ2-7; V gene: TRBV10-3; D gene: .; CDR3 DNA: TGTGCCACCGAAGGACAGTCCTACGAGCAGTACTTC; CDR3 protein: CATEGQSYEQYF
clone size: once; J gene: TRBJ2-4; V gene: TRBV6-1; D gene: .; CDR3 DNA: TGTGCCAGCAGTGAAGGGAGACTTGAAAACATTCAGTACTTC; CDR3 protein: CASSEGRLENIQYF
clone size: .; J gene: TRBJ1-4; V gene: TRBV4-2; D gene: .; CDR3 DNA: TGTGCCAGCAGCCCACGACTTACCCAAAATGAAAAACTGTTTTTT; CDR3 protein: CASSPRLTQNEKLFF
clone size: once; J gene: TRBJ2-1; V gene: TRBV6-2/TRBV6-3; D gene: .; CDR3 DNA: TGTGCCAGCAGCAGAGGAGGGTCGGGGCACAATGAGCAGTTCTTC; CDR3 protein: CASSRGGSGHNEQFF
clone size: .; J gene: TRBJ2-3; V gene: TRBV5-1; D gene: TRBD1; CDR3 DNA: TGCGCCAGCAGCTTAAACAGGGGCGCAGATACGCAGTATTTT; CDR3 protein: CASSLNRGADTQYF
clone size: .; J gene: TRBJ1-1; V gene: TRBV19; D gene: .; CDR3 DNA: TGTGCCAGTAGTATAGGTCCAGGGGCAGGCACTGAAGCTTTCTTT; CDR3 protein: CASSIGPGAGTEAFF
clone size: .; J gene: TRBJ1-5; V gene: TRBV28; D gene: TRBD1; CDR3 DNA: TGTGCCAGCGGGACAGGGAATTTGCCCCAGCATTTT; CDR3 protein: CASGTGNLPQHF
clone size: .; J gene: TRBJ1-5; V gene: TRBV2; D gene: .; CDR3 DNA: TGTGCCAGCTCCTTGGACTCAAGCAATCAGCCCCAGCATTTT; CDR3 protein: CASSLDSSNQPQHF
clone size: .; J gene: TRBJ2-7; V gene: TRBV10-3; D gene: TRBD2; CDR3 DNA: TGTGCCATCAGTGTAGCGGGAGAGGGTTACGAGCAGTACTTC; CDR3 protein: CAISVAGEGYEQYF
clone size: .; J gene: TRBJ2-5; V gene: TRBV2; D gene: .; CDR3 DNA: TGTGCCAGCATCTGGAGAGGGGGGGAACAAGAGACCCAGTACTTC; CDR3 protein: CASIWRGGEQETQYF
clone size: .; J gene: TRBJ2-1; V gene: TRBV3-1/TRBV3-2; D gene: .; CDR3 DNA: TGTGCCAGCAGCCCGATAGAGGGTTCGCAGTTCTTC; CDR3 protein: CASSPIEGSQFF
clone size: .; J gene: TRBJ2-7; V gene: TRBV7-9; D gene: .; CDR3 DNA: TGTGCCACAAACCGGGTCACCTACGAGCAGTACTTC; CDR3 protein: CATNRVTYEQYF
clone size: .; J gene: TRBJ1-3; V gene: TRBV3-1/TRBV3-2; D gene: .; CDR3 DNA: TGTGCCAGCAGCAGCGATGGCGGTCGAAACACCATATATTTT; CDR3 protein: CASSSDGGRNTIYF
clone size: .; J gene: TRBJ1-4; V gene: TRBV11-2; D gene: TRBD1; CDR3 DNA: TGTGCCAGCAGTTTCGACAGGGCGGTCGAAAAACTGTTTTTT; CDR3 protein: CASSFDRAVEKLFF
clone size: .; J gene: TRBJ1-5; V gene: TRBV18; D gene: .; CDR3 DNA: TGTGCCAGCTCACGAAGCGGAGATAGCAATCAGCCCCAGCATTTT; CDR3 protein: CASSRSGDSNQPQHF
clone size: .; J gene: TRBJ2-1; V gene: TRBV12-3/TRBV12-4; D gene: TRBD1; CDR3 DNA: TGTGCCAGCAGGGGACAGACCTACAATGAGCAGTTCTTC; CDR3 protein: CASRGQTYNEQFF
clone size: .; J gene: TRBJ2-3; V gene: TRBV29-1; D gene: TRBD2; CDR3 DNA: TGCAGCCTTGGGCTAGCGGGGGCCCACTCCCGCACAGATACGCAGTATTTT; CDR3 protein: CSLGLAGAHSRTDTQYF
clone size: .; J gene: TRBJ2-1; V gene: TRBV18; D gene: .; CDR3 DNA: TGTGCCAGCTCACCATGGGTTCGGACTACCAACAATGAGCAGTTCTTC; CDR3 protein: CASSPWVRTTNNEQFF
clone size: .; J gene: TRBJ1-1; V gene: TRBV14; D gene: .; CDR3 DNA: TGTGCCAGCAGCCAGGACAGGAACACTGAAGCTTTCTTT; CDR3 protein: CASSQDRNTEAFF
clone size: .; J gene: TRBJ2-1; V gene: TRBV7-2; D gene: .; CDR3 DNA: TGTGCCAGCAGCGAGGACTGGACGAACGGCAATGAGCAGTTCTTC; CDR3 protein: CASSEDWTNGNEQFF
clone size: .; J gene: TRBJ1-1; V gene: TRBV30; D gene: .; CDR3 DNA: TGTGCCTGGAGTTGGTACAGGGTGAACACTGAAGCTTTCTTT; CDR3 protein: CAWSWYRVNTEAFF
clone size: once; J gene: TRBJ1-5; V gene: TRBV27; D gene: TRBD1; CDR3 DNA: TGTGCCAGCAGTCCCTGGGACAGGATCGGTCAGCCCCAGCATTTT; CDR3 protein: CASSPWDRIGQPQHF
clone size: .; J gene: TRBJ1-1; V gene: TRBV5-4; D gene: .; CDR3 DNA: TGTGCCAGCAGCTTGTGGGCAGGGGATAACACTGAAGCTTTCTTT; CDR3 protein: CASSLWAGDNTEAFF
clone size: once; J gene: TRBJ2-7; V gene: TRBV12-3/TRBV12-4; D gene: .; CDR3 DNA: TGTGCCAGCAGTCTAGGACATTCCTACGAGCAGTACTTC; CDR3 protein: CASSLGHSYEQYF
clone size: few; J gene: TRBJ2-3; V gene: TRBV6-6; D gene: TRBD2; CDR3 DNA: TGTGCCAGCAGTCCCGACCTCGGGGGGGGGCCCACAGATACGCAGTATTTT; CDR3 protein: CASSPDLGGGPTDTQYF
clone size: .; J gene: TRBJ2-1; V gene: TRBV30; D gene: TRBD1; CDR3 DNA: TGTGCCTGGAGGGTACAGGGGGCGGGTGAGCAGTTCTTC; CDR3 protein: CAWRVQGAGEQFF
clone size: once; J gene: TRBJ2-2; V gene: TRBV6-2/TRBV6-3; D gene: TRBD2; CDR3 DNA: TGTGCCAGCAGTTACCGTAGCGGGAGGGCCTCCACCGGGGAGCTGTTTTTT; CDR3 protein: CASSYRSGRASTGELFF
clone size: .; J gene: TRBJ2-5; V gene: TRBV6-5; D gene: TRBD2; CDR3 DNA: TGTGCCACCCTGGGGCGGGAGACGGAGACCCAGTACTTC; CDR3 protein: CATLGRETETQYF
clone size: .; J gene: TRBJ1-1; V gene: TRBV5-6; D gene: .; CDR3 DNA: TGTGCCAGCAGCTTTGGCAGGGGCACTGAAGCTTTCTTT; CDR3 protein: CASSFGRGTEAFF
clone size: .; J gene: TRBJ1-5; V gene: TRBV2; D gene: TRBD1; CDR3 DNA: TGTGCCAGCCGGAGAGGGACAGCTTATAGCAATCAGCCCCAGCATTTT; CDR3 protein: CASRRGTAYSNQPQHF
clone size: .; J gene: TRBJ2-1; V gene: TRBV7-9; D gene: TRBD1; CDR3 DNA: TGTGCCAGCAGCGAGCAGGGGGCCGACCACAATGAGCAGTTCTTC; CDR3 protein: CASSEQGADHNEQFF
clone size: .; J gene: TRBJ1-6; V gene: TRBV2; D gene: .; CDR3 DNA: TGTGCCAGCAGTGAACAAGGGGGAAATTCACCCCTCCACTTT; CDR3 protein: CASSEQGGNSPLHF
clone size: .; J gene: TRBJ2-7; V gene: TRBV27; D gene: TRBD2; CDR3 DNA: TGTGCCAGCAGCCCTCTCCTAGCGGGGGGTCTGCCGCACGAGCAGTACTTC; CDR3 protein: CASSPLLAGGLPHEQYF
clone size: .; J gene: TRBJ2-3; V gene: TRBV25-1; D gene: .; CDR3 DNA: TGTGCCAGCAGTTTAGCGGGCACAGATACGCAGTATTTT; CDR3 protein: CASSLAGTDTQYF
clone size: .; J gene: TRBJ2-3; V gene: TRBV24-1; D gene: TRBD2; CDR3 DNA: TGTGCCACCAGTGATTTGCAATTCGGGGGGGTTGATACGCAGTATTTT; CDR3 protein: CATSDLQFGGVDTQYF
clone size: .; J gene: TRBJ2-1; V gene: TRBV30; D gene: TRBD1; CDR3 DNA: TGTGCCTGGAGCGTCGGTATACAGGGGGCGATTATGAATGAGCAGTTCTTC; CDR3 protein: CAWSVGIQGAIMNEQFF
clone size: .; J gene: TRBJ2-3; V gene: TRBV5-1; D gene: TRBD1; CDR3 DNA: TGCGCCAGCAGCGACAGGGAAGGGCGCACAGATACGCAGTATTTT; CDR3 protein: CASSDREGRTDTQYF
clone size: .; J gene: TRBJ2-1; V gene: TRBV24-1; D gene: .; CDR3 DNA: TGTGCCACCAGTGGGAGGACTGGGAGTGGGGACAATGAGCAGTTCTTC; CDR3 protein: CATSGRTGSGDNEQFF
clone size: .; J gene: TRBJ1-1; V gene: TRBV12-3/TRBV12-4; D gene: .; CDR3 DNA: TGTGCCAGCAGTTTACGGGTTGAAGCTTTCTTT; CDR3 protein: CASSLRVEAFF
clone size: .; J gene: TRBJ1-3; V gene: TRBV10-3; D gene: .; CDR3 DNA: TGTGCCATCAGTACCCCGGGGGTCGGAAACACCATATATTTT; CDR3 protein: CAISTPGVGNTIYF
clone size: .; J gene: TRBJ2-4; V gene: TRBV2; D gene: TRBD2; CDR3 DNA: TGTGCCAGCCAAGCGGGGGGGCCGTTGACCAAAAACATTCAGTACTTC; CDR3 protein: CASQAGGPLTKNIQYF
clone size: once; J gene: TRBJ2-1; V gene: TRBV11-2; D gene: .; CDR3 DNA: TGTGCCAGCAGGCCGCTATTAGGGGCGTTTTATGAGCAGTTCTTC; CDR3 protein: CASRPLLGAFYEQFF